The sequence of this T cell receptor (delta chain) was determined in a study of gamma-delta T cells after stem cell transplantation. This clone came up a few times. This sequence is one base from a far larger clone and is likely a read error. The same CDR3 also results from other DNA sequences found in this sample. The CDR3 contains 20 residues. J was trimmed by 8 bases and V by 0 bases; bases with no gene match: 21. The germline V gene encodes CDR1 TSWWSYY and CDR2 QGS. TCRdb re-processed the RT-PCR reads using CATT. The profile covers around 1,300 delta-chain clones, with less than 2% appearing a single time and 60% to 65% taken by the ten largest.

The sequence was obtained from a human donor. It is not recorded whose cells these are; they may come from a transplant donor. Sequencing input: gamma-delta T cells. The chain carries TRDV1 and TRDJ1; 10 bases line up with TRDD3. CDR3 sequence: CALGELLPSYWGIMSDKLIF. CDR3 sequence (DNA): TGTGCTCTTGGGGAACTCCTTCCGTCGTACTGGGGGATCATGTCGGACAAACTCATCTTT.